The rows below give T cell receptor beta chains drawn from one sample of a study of shared clonotypes between healthy human individuals. TCRdb's copy holds only in-frame clones and misses some; the assay was immunoSEQ multiplex PCR. The sample lists roughly 2.2 million clones, roughly 93% seen once, with about 0.39% in the top ten. Sequences were obtained from naive CD4+ T cells from PBMCs. The receptors stem from a man aged 18 to 35 in good health. Some clones in this sample may be carry-over from other donors' samples. CDR3s include the opening cysteine and the closing phenylalanine or tryptophan. The D gene is left open where the match is weak. The size field is filled for only some rows; it gives once, few, many or a size class.

few	TRBV29-1	TRBJ1-1	.	TGCAGCGGGTGCAAAGAAAGGAACACTGAAGCTTTCTTT	CSGCKERNTEAFF
.	TRBV10-3	TRBJ2-6	.	TGTGCCATCAGTGTTCAGGGTACCCGCTCTGGGGCCAACGTCCTGACTTTC	CAISVQGTRSGANVLTF
.	TRBV5-4	TRBJ2-3	.	TGTGCCAGCAGCGCCGCTAAAAACGAGGGTACGCAGTATTTT	CASSAAKNEGTQYF
.	TRBV5-1	TRBJ2-4	.	TGCGCCAGCAGCCATGACAGGGCGGGGAACATTCAGTACTTC	CASSHDRAGNIQYF
once	TRBV11-1	TRBJ2-3	.	TGTGCCAGCAGCTCCCGCGATACGCAGTATTTT	CASSSRDTQYF
.	TRBV10-3	TRBJ1-1	TRBD1	TGTGCCATCAGGATCGACAGGGGGGCTGAAGCTTTCTTT	CAIRIDRGAEAFF
.	TRBV11-2	TRBJ2-3	.	TGTGCCAGCAGCTTAGATCTCACGTCTGGGGGGGATACGCAGTATTTT	CASSLDLTSGGDTQYF
.	TRBV2	TRBJ1-1	TRBD1	TGTGCCAGCACCGGACAGGGGGCGAAATTCGTCGGTGAAGCTTTCTTT	CASTGQGAKFVGEAFF
.	TRBV28	TRBJ2-1	.	TGTGCCAGTTGCGGGTCCTTCTACAATGAGCAGTTCTTC	CASCGSFYNEQFF
.	TRBV7-3	TRBJ1-2	.	TGTGCCAGCAGCCAAGGGCAGACTAACTATGGCTACACCTTC	CASSQGQTNYGYTF
.	TRBV28	TRBJ2-1	TRBD2	TGTGCCAGCACCAAACTAGCGGGACGTAATGAGCAGTTCTTC	CASTKLAGRNEQFF
.	TRBV19	TRBJ1-1	.	TGTGCCAGTAGGGGCAGGTACACTGAAGCTTTCTTT	CASRGRYTEAFF
.	TRBV7-2	TRBJ1-3	TRBD1	TGTGCCAGCAGCTTGATACAGGGGGCCTCTGGAAACACCATATATTTT	CASSLIQGASGNTIYF
.	TRBV11-2	TRBJ2-3	TRBD2	TGTGCCAGCAGCTTGACTAGCGGCACAGATACGCAGTATTTT	CASSLTSGTDTQYF
.	TRBV18	TRBJ2-7	TRBD1	TGTGCCAGCTCACCACCCGGGACAGGGGACGAGCAGTACTTC	CASSPPGTGDEQYF
.	TRBV9	TRBJ2-6	.	TGTGCCAGCAGCCCCCGGGACAATCCTGGGGCCAACGTCCTGACTTTC	CASSPRDNPGANVLTF
.	TRBV5-1	TRBJ2-7	TRBD2	TGCGCCAGCAGCGCGGGAGACTCCTACGAGCAGTACTTC	CASSAGDSYEQYF
.	TRBV28	TRBJ2-3	TRBD2	TGTGCCAGCAGTTTGGGGGGGACTAGCGGAATGGTGGATACGCAGTATTTT	CASSLGGTSGMVDTQYF
.	TRBV28	TRBJ1-3	TRBD1	TGTGCCAGCAGCACACCGGGACAGGGTGCTGGAAACACCATATATTTT	CASSTPGQGAGNTIYF
.	TRBV5-1	TRBJ1-2	.	TGCGCCAGCAGCTTGCGGGAACCAAACTATGGCTACACCTTC	CASSLREPNYGYTF
.	TRBV7-2	TRBJ1-2	TRBD1	TGTGCCAGCAGCTTAGCAAGGGACAGGGCTAACTATGGCTACACCTTC	CASSLARDRANYGYTF
.	TRBV11-1	TRBJ2-7	.	TGTGCCAGCAGCTTGTCCCTAGTCTACGAGCAGTACTTC	CASSLSLVYEQYF
.	TRBV7-3	TRBJ2-1	TRBD2	TGTGCCAGCAGCTTAGGGCATAGCGGGAGGGGGTACAATGAGCAGTTCTTC	CASSLGHSGRGYNEQFF
.	TRBV7-7	TRBJ2-3	.	TGTGCCAGCAGCTTAACGGACGCCGATACGCAGTATTTT	CASSLTDADTQYF
.	TRBV7-8	TRBJ1-2	.	TGTGCCAGCAGCTTCATACGCAGGCCCTATGGCTACACCTTC	CASSFIRRPYGYTF
.	TRBV28	TRBJ2-7	.	TGTGCCTCTTCCGGGTGGGGCTCAACCTACGAGCAGTACTTC	CASSGWGSTYEQYF
once	TRBV5-1	TRBJ2-5	TRBD2	TGCGCCAGCATCCCCGGGACTAGCGGGTTCCAAGAGACCCAGTACTTC	CASIPGTSGFQETQYF
.	TRBV5-1	TRBJ2-5	.	TGCGCCAGCAGCTTGGGTGGAGGGTACCAAGAGACCCAGTACTTC	CASSLGGGYQETQYF
once	TRBV5-6	TRBJ1-3	.	TGTGCCAGCAGCTTGGGCCCAGGGGATGGAAACACCATATATTTT	CASSLGPGDGNTIYF
.	TRBV5-1	TRBJ2-1	.	TGCGCCAGCAGCTCCAGGACCAGCTCCTACAATGAGCAGTTCTTC	CASSSRTSSYNEQFF